Sequencing of this T cell receptor (beta chain) was carried out in a study of OX40 agonist ivuxolimab in advanced cancers. Across the study: The patients' treatment was ivuxolimab, an agonistic anti-OX40 (CD134) antibody.

Sequencing was performed with immunoSEQ multiplex PCR; in TCRdb, only in-frame clones are kept and a portion is missing. The sample carries over 60,000 clones, roughly 84% recorded once. This CDR3 is built from 15 residues. V lost 1 base, J lost 6 bases, and 5 bases stayed unmatched. Germline assignment: CDR1 SGHTA and CDR2 FQGNSA. The source material was CD4+ or CD8+ T cells sorted from blood, sampled in a trial of the OX40 agonist ivuxolimab. The chain couples TRBV7-2 to TRBJ1-2; 10 bases fit TRBD1. The sequence was obtained from an adult with an advanced solid tumor such as melanoma, head and neck, liver or kidney cancer. The CDR3 spells CASSLVTGGAHGYTF. CDR3 DNA: TGTGCCAGCAGCTTAGTGACAGGGGGCGCCCATGGCTACACCTTC.